This entry features one T cell receptor (beta chain) sequence. No antigen is known for it. This entry is derived from a study of cytomegalovirus exposure and HLA in healthy donors. Overall study findings and caveats: Earlier analysis yielded a pattern in which most TCR beta V segments were productive about 90% or about 30% of the time. CMV serostatus stood as the only immune exposure information on hand. Analyses of presence and absence presupposed an approximately uniform sequencing depth across donors. Reported results showed that the classifier diagnosed cytomegalovirus status with high specificity and sensitivity.

This CDR3 contains 18 residues. Germline values: CDR1 ENHRY, CDR2 SYGVKD. Trimming took 7 bases from V and 4 from J, leaving 25 bases between them. 60 Vbeta and 13 Jbeta primers were used in PCR. Clones were sequenced by immunoSEQ multiplex PCR, and TCRdb holds only the in-frame ones, with some missing. The sample carries 90,000 to 120,000 clones, around 75% recorded once. Material for sequencing was PBMCs. This clonotype was sampled from a male donor in good health and CMV-seropositive. This sequence joins TRBV10-3 and TRBJ2-2; a possible D gene is TRBD1 (7 bases). The CDR3 DNA is TGTGCCATCACGCAGGGGGGCCATATGGTTTGTGTCACCGGGGAGCTGTTTTTT. Encoded protein: CAITQGGHMVCVTGELFF.